These 10 T cell receptor beta chains came from one sample sequenced in a study of Graves' ophthalmopathy and Graves' hyperthyroidism. Researchers took RNA transcripts and amplified TCR beta CDR3 regions from them. HTBI primers primed a first-round RT-PCR, and a second-round multiplex PCR followed. MiXCR, run by TCRdb on the multiplex PCR reads, gives a single entry per CDR3 protein. The sample lists over a million distinct CDR3 sequences; about two fifths were seen once. The sample taken for sequencing was peripheral blood or thyroid tissue (not recorded which). The receptors come from an adult man with Graves' hyperthyroidism.

This clonotype was observed many times. The V gene is TRBV7-2, the J gene TRBJ1-3; 10 nucleotides line up with TRBD1. This CDR3 has 14 residues. J gave up 3 bases and V 6 bases, and 2 bases lay outside the gene matches. Germline-derived CDR1 and CDR2 are SGHTA and FQGNSA. The CDR3 nucleotides read TGTGCCAGCAGAGACAGGGGGCTTGGAAACACCATATATTTT. Translated, it gives CASRDRGLGNTIYF.

The chain links TRBV10-3 to TRBJ1-1, with TRBD1 matching over 7 bases. This CDR3 has 14 amino acids. Germline assignment: CDR1 ENHRY and CDR2 SYGVKD. V trimming: 7 bases; J trimming: 6 bases; junction bases outside the gene matches: 11. The CDR3 nucleotides read TGTGCCATCAACCCCGGGACAGATTTCGCTGAAGCTTTCTTT. This sequence encodes CAINPGTDFAEAFF.

This clonotype was detected many times. The V and J genes are TRBV18 and TRBJ2-7; D perhaps matches TRBD1 (6 bases). This CDR3 spans 13 amino acids. CDR1 is KGHSH, CDR2 LQKENI, per germline. V lost 5 bases to trimming and J lost 5 bases, with 13 bases between them. The CDR3 loop reads CASSYRVVDEQYF. CDR3 sequence (DNA): TGTGCCAGCTCATACAGGGTAGTAGACGAGCAGTACTTC.

The rearrangement links TRBV9 to TRBJ2-7, with D perhaps being TRBD1 or TRBD2 (5 bases each). This CDR3 has 16 residues. Trimming stripped 4 bases from V and 2 bases from J, with 19 bases between. In germline, CDR1 is SGDLS, CDR2 YYNGEE. CDR3 residues: CASSLGTGSGTYEQYF. The DNA of the CDR3 is TGTGCCAGCAGCCTCGGGACGGGCAGTGGCACCTACGAGCAGTACTTC.

This chain joins TRBV30 and TRBJ1-5; tentatively, D is TRBD1 (5 bases). V was pared by 3 bases and J by 4 bases, with 13 bases between. The CDR3 has 14 amino acids. Germline V gene sequence: CDR1 GTSNPN, CDR2 SVGIG (reference sequence). The CDR3 nucleotides are TGTGCCTGGAGATTAAAGGGGCCTAATCAGCCCCAGCATTTT. It specifies CAWRLKGPNQPQHF. The full variable domain, rest sourced from reference TRBV30 and TRBJ1-5, is SQTIHQWPATLVQPVGSPLSLECTVEGTSNPNLYWYRQAAGRGLQLLFYSVGIGQISSEVPQNLSASRPQDRQFILSSKKLLLSDSGFYLCAWRLKGPNQPQHFGDGTRLSIL.

There are many counts of this clonotype. The genes are TRBV2 and TRBJ2-5, with TRBD1 identical over 8 bases. This CDR3 region has 15 residues. Germline CDR1 reads SNHLY; CDR2 reads FYNNEI. The junction had 5 bases not matched to a gene; V was cut back by 4 bases and J by 1 base. CDR3 nucleotide sequence: TGTGCCAGCAGTGGGTCAGGGGGCATCCAAGAGACCCAGTACTTC. It specifies CASSGSGGIQETQYF.

This clonotype was found a few times. The CDR3 nucleotides are TGTGCCAGCAGCCCCCTTATTTCAGGGGGAAGTGGCTACACCTTC. Translated: CASSPLISGGSGYTF. This chain joins TRBV9 and TRBJ1-2, with 7 positions matching TRBD1. The CDR3 loop spans 15 amino acids. Trimming removed 4 bases from V and 7 bases from J; junction bases left unmatched: 13. The V gene's germline CDR1 is SGDLS and CDR2 YYNGEE.

This clonotype was seen only once. A clone one base away is much larger, so this may be a read error. The CDR3 does not end in the conserved phenylalanine or tryptophan, so this is likely a read error. The chain carries TRBV5-4 and TRBJ1-2; D may be TRBD1 (6 bases). Germline-derived CDR1 and CDR2 are SGHNT and YYREEE (reference sequence). The V gene lost 5 bases and the J gene lost 5 bases, with 13 bases spanning the gap. The CDR3 has 13 amino acids. This CDR3 is CASSYSTGYGYTL. CDR3 coding DNA: TGTGCCAGCAGTTACTCTACAGGGTATGGCTACACCCTC.

The V and J genes are TRBV2 and TRBJ2-5, with 7 bases identical to TRBD2. The CDR3 extends over 13 amino acids. The germline V gene has CDR1 SNHLY and CDR2 FYNNEI. V was clipped by 4 bases and J by 8 bases; unmatched bases: 7. The CDR3: CASSARTSLTQYF. The CDR3 DNA reads as TGTGCCAGCAGTGCTAGGACTAGTCTCACCCAGTACTTC. Full variable domain (missing parts from reference TRBV2 and TRBJ2-5): EPEVTQTPSHQVTQMGQEVILRCVPISNHLYFYWYRQILGQKVEFLVSFYNNEISEKSEIFDDQFSVERPDGSNFTLKIRSTKLEDSAMYFCASSARTSLTQYFGPGTRLLVL.

Regarding this clonotype: This may be a read error, as it is one base from a much larger clone. The chain is built from TRBV7-9 and TRBJ1-1; 8 bases are a match to TRBD1. Germline loops: CDR1 SEHNR, CDR2 FQNEAQ (reference sequence). CDR3 length: 13 residues. The DNA of the CDR3 is TGTGCCAGCAGCCGAGAGACAGGGGCTGAAGCTCTCTTT. Encoded protein: CASSRETGAEALF.